This TCR beta chain emerged from a study of shared clonotypes between healthy human individuals. The CDR3 has 13 amino acids. V dropped 4 bases and J dropped 4 bases, with 10 bases sitting between them. Germline V gene lookup returns CDR1 MNHNY and CDR2 SVGAGI (reference sequence). Sequencing was performed with immunoSEQ multiplex PCR; in TCRdb, only in-frame clones are kept and a portion is missing. In the table there are around 500,000 clones, roughly 77% of which are singletons. The V call is TRBV6-6, the J call TRBJ1-2, with D possibly TRBD1 on 6 matching bases. What was sequenced was PBMCs. This receptor was obtained from a woman between 35 and 50 years old in good health. Some clones in this sample may be carry-over from other donors' samples. The chain's CDR3 is CASSFQGTYGYTF. In nucleotides, the CDR3 is TGTGCCAGCAGTTTCCAGGGGACCTATGGCTACACCTTC.